Shown below are 2 T cell receptor beta chains from a single sample sequenced in a study of regulatory T cells in long-lasting Graves disease. Noted time point: persistent/refractory GD, antithyroid drugs over 5 years with positive TRAb. There was RNA extracted from PBMCs, and the TCR library was made from it. Assembly of TCR beta libraries relied on iRepertoire HTBI primers together with Arm-PCR of CDR3 regions. TCRdb re-derived calls from the multiplex PCR reads in MiXCR, one entry per CDR3 protein. The table has more than 350,000 distinct CDR3 sequences, roughly a fifth seen once. Sequencing was performed on peripheral blood mononuclear cells (PBMCs), taken when the disease was refractory, from a patient treated with antithyroid drugs. The receptors originated from a female donor with Graves disease.

This chain connects TRBV19 to TRBJ1-6; 10 nucleotides match TRBD1. J was trimmed by 8 bases and V by 8 bases; bases with no gene match: 9. Germline CDR1 and CDR2: LNHDA and SQIVND (reference sequence). CDR3 length: 15 residues. The CDR3 bases are TGTGCCAGTCGCTTCGGGACAGGGGTCGATTCACCCCTCCACTTT. It specifies CASRFGTGVDSPLHF. Filled out from reference TRBV19 and TRBJ1-6, the complete variable domain reads DGGITQSPKYLFRKEGQNVTLSCEQNLNHDAMYWYRQDPGQGLRLIYYSQIVNDFQKGDIAEGYSVSREKKESFPLTVTSAQKNPTAFYLCASRFGTGVDSPLHFGNGTRLTVT.

This clonotype turned up a few times. This rearrangement joins TRBV30 to TRBJ1-4; D is unclear. The V and J ends lost 1 base and 5 bases respectively, with 23 bases between them. The CDR3 has 18 residues. Germline CDR1 and CDR2: GTSNPN and SVGIG (reference sequence). CDR3 residues: CAWSAGRRLSYRNEKLFF. For the CDR3, the DNA is TGTGCCTGGAGTGCCGGTCGACGGCTCTCATACCGGAATGAAAAACTGTTTTTT.